This TCR beta chain was identified during a study of somatic mutations in cytotoxic T cells in rheumatoid arthritis (dated by TCRdb to about 2017). As for the study more broadly: Peripheral blood (around 31 ml EDTA) was collected from patients immediately after diagnosis and before any treatment began. Median age was essentially the same in the patient group and the control group. TCRB deep sequencing was performed for 65 rheumatoid arthritis patients and 20 healthy controls. Sorted V beta1+ cells also underwent TCRB sequencing, and some V beta antibody-stained T-cell populations were flow-sorted at nearly 100% purity on a FACSAria II or Sony SH800. After diagnosis, follow-up samples were obtained while patients were on immunosuppressive therapy such as methotrexate, hydroxychloroquine and sulfasalazine. To characterize clonality, the study used TCRB deep sequencing while asking whether somatic mutations are carried by expanded CD8+ T-cell clones in newly diagnosed, untreated rheumatoid arthritis.

Flow cytometry confirmed the purity of CD4+ and CD8+ cells that had been isolated by positive magnetic bead selection on an AutoMACS. Clonal expansions were first screened by flow cytometry with a TCR V beta antibody panel, then characterized by TCRB deep sequencing of sorted CD8+ fractions. Ficoll-Paque PLUS density gradient separation was used to isolate peripheral blood mononuclear cells. DNA was extracted from CD4-enriched, CD8-enriched or PBMC samples with Nucleospin Tissue or Tissue XS kits and quantified with a Qubit 2.0 fluorometer. CDR1 and CDR2, looked up from the germline V gene, are MNHEY and SVGAGI. V lost 5 bases and J lost 6 bases, and the count of bases not matched to a germline gene is 11. The CDR3 spans 15 residues, from the cysteine through the phenylalanine. Only the CDR3 DNA stays, 45 bases, in frame from base 1. This clone was seen more than once but under ten times. This clone's antigen is unknown. Within one base of it there is no much larger clone, and no base qualities were kept.

Study-wide conclusions, independent of this receptor: In about an eighth of the roughly 65 patients, more than 20% of CD8+ cells belonged to the largest CD8+ clone, while several identical CD8+ TCRB sequences were shared between blood and synovial fluid. The expanded CD8+ clones had unknown antigen targets, and not appearing in virus-specific databases did not rule out that they were virus-specific. Healthy controls showed no age-related increase in CD8+ clonality, whereas patients did (Spearman r of about 0.5). The finding that TRBV07 was slightly underrepresented in patients was left unadjusted for multiple comparisons. CD8+ T-cell clonality in rheumatoid arthritis patients was not significantly different from that in age-matched healthy controls.

The immunoSEQ assay was applied to genomic DNA for TCRB CDR3 sequencing. The original methods were these. Patient CD8+ clones larger than 1% were compared against published virus-specific TCRB sequences, and only a few matched. Analyses were restricted to productive TCRB rearrangements. A clone was defined by a unique TCRB CDR3 sequence, and clonality was computed as a productive clonality index based on Shannon entropy. Repertoire overlap between two samples was calculated from the template counts of each clone relative to total templates per sample. A correlation with a Spearman r of 0.6 to 0.65 was found between V-gene usage by flow cytometry and V-gene usage by TCRB sequencing. Drawn from immuneACCESS, this table holds only the in-frame rearrangements with V and J called that TCRdb kept. Clones are partly lost; checked studies trace under half to an unresolved V gene and leave the rest unexplained. V, J and clone size reflect that table, while D and trimming were determined from the DNA. The table for this sample lists thousands of clones; around 82% of them were counted only once. The ten largest clonotypes hold 55% to 75% of the sample.

The receptor's source is a man between 40 and 49 years old with rheumatoid arthritis. Sequencing used CD8+ T cells sorted from blood, obtained at a follow-up visit. In this chain, TRBV6-5 is recombined with TRBJ2-7; a stretch of 9 junction bases matches TRBD1. At the DNA level, the sequence is TGTGCCAGCAGTCGAAGTCCCGGGACAGGGATCGAGCAGTACTTC. Translated, this gives CASSRSPGTGIEQYF.